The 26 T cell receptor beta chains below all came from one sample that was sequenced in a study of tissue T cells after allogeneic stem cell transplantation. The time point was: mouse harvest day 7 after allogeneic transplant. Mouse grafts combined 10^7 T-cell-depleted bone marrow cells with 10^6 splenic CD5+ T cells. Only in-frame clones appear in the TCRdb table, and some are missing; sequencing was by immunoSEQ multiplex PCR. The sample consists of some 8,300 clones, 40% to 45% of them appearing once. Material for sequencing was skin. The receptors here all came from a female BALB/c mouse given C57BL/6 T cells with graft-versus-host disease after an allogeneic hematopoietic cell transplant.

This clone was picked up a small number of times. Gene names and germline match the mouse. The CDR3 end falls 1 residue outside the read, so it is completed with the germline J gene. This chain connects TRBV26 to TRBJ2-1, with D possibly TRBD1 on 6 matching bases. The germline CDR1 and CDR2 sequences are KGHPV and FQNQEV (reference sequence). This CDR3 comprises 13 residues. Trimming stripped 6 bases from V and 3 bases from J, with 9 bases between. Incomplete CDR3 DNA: TGTGCCAGCAGCCGGGACACCTATGCTGAGCAGTTC. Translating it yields CASSRDTYAEQF. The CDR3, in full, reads CASSRDTYAEQFF.

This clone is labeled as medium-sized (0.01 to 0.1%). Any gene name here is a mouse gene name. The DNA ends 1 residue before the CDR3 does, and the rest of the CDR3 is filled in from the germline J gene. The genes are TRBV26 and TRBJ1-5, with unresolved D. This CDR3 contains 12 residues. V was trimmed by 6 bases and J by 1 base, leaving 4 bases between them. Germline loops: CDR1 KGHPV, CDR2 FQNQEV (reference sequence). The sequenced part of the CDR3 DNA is TGTGCCAGCAGCTACAACAACCAGGCTCCGCTT. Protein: CASSYNNQAPL. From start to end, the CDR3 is CASSYNNQAPLF.

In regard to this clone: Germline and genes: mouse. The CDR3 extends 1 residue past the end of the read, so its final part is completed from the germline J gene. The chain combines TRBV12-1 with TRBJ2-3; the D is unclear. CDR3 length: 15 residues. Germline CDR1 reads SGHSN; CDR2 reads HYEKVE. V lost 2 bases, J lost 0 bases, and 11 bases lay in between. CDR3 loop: CASSPLRSSAETLYF. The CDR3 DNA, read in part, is TGTGCCAGCTCTCCCTTGAGGTCTAGTGCAGAAACGCTGTAT.

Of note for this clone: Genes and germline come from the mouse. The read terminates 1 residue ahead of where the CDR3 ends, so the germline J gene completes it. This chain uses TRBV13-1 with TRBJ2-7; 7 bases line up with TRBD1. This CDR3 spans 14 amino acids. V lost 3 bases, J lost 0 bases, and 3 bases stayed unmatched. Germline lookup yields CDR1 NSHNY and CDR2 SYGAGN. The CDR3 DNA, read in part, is TGTGCCAGCAGTGGGGGACAGAGCTCCTATGAACAGTAC. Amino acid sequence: CASSGGQSSYEQY. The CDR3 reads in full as CASSGGQSSYEQYF.

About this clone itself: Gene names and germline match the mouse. Partial CDR3 DNA: TGTGCCAGCAGTCTGTCTGATTCTGGAAATACGCTCTAT. This encodes CASSLSDSGNTLY. The entire CDR3 is CASSLSDSGNTLYF. This chain joins TRBV26 and TRBJ1-3; D is ambiguous. The read stops 1 residue short of the end of the CDR3; the missing end is completed from the germline J gene. Trimming took off 0 bases at V and 0 bases at J, with 3 bases between the two ends. The CDR3 is 14 residues long. Germline V gene data show CDR1 as KGHPV and CDR2 as FQNQEV (reference sequence).

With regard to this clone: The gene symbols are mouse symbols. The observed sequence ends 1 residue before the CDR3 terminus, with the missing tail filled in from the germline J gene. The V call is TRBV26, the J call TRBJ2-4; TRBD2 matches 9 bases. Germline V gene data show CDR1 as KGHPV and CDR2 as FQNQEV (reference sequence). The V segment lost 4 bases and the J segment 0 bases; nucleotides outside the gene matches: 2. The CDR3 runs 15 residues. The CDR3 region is CASSPDWGSQNTLYF. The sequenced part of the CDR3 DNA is TGTGCCAGCAGTCCGGACTGGGGAAGTCAAAACACCTTGTAC.

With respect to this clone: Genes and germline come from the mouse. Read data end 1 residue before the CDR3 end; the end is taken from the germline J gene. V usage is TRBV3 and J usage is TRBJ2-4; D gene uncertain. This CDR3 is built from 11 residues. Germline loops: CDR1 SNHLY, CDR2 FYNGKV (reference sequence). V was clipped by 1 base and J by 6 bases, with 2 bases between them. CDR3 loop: CASSLGNTLYF. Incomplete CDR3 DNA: TGTGCCAGCAGCTTAGGGAACACCTTGTAC. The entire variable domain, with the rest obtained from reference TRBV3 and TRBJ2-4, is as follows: GPKVLQIPSHQIIDMGQMVTLNCDPVSNHLYFYWYKQILGQQMEFLVNFYNGKVMEKSKLFKDQFSVERPDGSYFTLKIQPTALEDSAVYFCASSLGNTLYFGAGTRLSVL.

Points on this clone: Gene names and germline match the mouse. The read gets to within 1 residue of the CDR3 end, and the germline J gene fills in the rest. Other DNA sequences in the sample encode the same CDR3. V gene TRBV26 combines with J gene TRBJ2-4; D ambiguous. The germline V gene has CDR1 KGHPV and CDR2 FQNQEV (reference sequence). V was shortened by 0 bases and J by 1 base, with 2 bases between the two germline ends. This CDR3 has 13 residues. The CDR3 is CASSLSGQNTLYF. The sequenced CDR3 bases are TGTGCCAGCAGTCTGTCGGGTCAAAACACCTTGTAC.

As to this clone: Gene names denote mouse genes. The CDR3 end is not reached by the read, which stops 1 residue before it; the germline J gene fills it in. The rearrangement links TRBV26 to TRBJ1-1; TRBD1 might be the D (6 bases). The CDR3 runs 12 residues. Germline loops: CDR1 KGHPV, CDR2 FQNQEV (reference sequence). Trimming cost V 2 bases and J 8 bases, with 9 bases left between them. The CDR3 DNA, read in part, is TGTGCCAGCAGTCTGGGGGGGGCTGAAGTCTTC. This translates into CASSLGGAEVF. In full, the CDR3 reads CASSLGGAEVFF.

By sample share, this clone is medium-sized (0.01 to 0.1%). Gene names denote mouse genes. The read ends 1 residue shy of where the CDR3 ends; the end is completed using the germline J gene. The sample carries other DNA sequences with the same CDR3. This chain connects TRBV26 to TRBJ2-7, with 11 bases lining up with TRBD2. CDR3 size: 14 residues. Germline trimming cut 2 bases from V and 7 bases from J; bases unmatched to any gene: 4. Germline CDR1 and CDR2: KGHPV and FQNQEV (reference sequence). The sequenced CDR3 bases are TGTGCCAGCAGTCTGGGACTGGGGGGTCGGGAACAGTAC. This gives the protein CASSLGLGGREQY. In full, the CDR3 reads CASSLGLGGREQYF.

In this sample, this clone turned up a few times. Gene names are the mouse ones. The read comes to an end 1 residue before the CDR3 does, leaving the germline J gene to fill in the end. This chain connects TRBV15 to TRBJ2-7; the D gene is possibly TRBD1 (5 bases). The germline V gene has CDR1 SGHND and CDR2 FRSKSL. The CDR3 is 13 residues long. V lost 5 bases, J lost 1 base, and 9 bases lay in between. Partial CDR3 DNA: TGTGCCAGCAGTCCACAGGTATCCTATGAACAGTAC. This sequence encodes CASSPQVSYEQY. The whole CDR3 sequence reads CASSPQVSYEQYF.

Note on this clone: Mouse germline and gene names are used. The covered CDR3 bases are TGTGGTGCTCTGACTGGGGGACAAGACACCCAGTAC. Translating it yields CGALTGGQDTQY. The CDR3 in its entirety is CGALTGGQDTQYF. The V gene is TRBV20, the J gene TRBJ2-5; TRBD2 aligns across 9 bases. The CDR3 extends 1 residue past the end of the read, so its final part is completed from the germline J gene. V lost 5 bases, J lost 3 bases, and 3 bases stayed unmatched. CDR3 length: 13 amino acids. Looked up from germline, CDR1 is GFQATS and CDR2 is STVNSAI. Supplemented by reference TRBV20 and TRBJ2-5, the full variable domain reads GALVYQYPRRTICKSGTSMRMECQAVGFQATSVAWYRQSPQKTFELIALSTVNSAIKYEQNFTQEKFPISHPNLSFSSMTVLNAYLEDRGLYLCGALTGGQDTQYFGPGTRLLVL.

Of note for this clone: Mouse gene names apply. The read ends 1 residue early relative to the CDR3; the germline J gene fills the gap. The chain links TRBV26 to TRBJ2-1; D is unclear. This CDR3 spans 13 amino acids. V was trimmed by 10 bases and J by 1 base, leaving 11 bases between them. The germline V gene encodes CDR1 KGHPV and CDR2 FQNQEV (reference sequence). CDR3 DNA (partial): TGTGCCAACAGAAGCCAGAACTATGCTGAGCAGTTC. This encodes CANRSQNYAEQF. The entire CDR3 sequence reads CANRSQNYAEQFF. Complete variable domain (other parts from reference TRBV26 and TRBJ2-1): NSKVIQTPRYLVKGQGQKAKMRCIPEKGHPVVFWYQQNKNNEFKFLINFQNQEVLQQIDMTEKRFSAECPSNSPCSLEIQSSEAGDSALYLCANRSQNYAEQFFGPGTRLTVL.

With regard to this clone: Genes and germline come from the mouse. CDR3 region: CASRSDWGGNYAEQFF. Incomplete CDR3 DNA: TGTGCCAGCAGGTCGGACTGGGGGGGAAACTATGCTGAGCAGTTC. The J gene is TRBJ2-1, the V gene TRBV26; 12 bases fit TRBD2. The CDR3 is cut off 1 residue early in the read; its end comes from the germline J gene. J lost 1 base, V lost 6 bases, and 4 bases had no gene match. The V gene's germline CDR1 is KGHPV and CDR2 FQNQEV (reference sequence). This CDR3 has 16 amino acids.

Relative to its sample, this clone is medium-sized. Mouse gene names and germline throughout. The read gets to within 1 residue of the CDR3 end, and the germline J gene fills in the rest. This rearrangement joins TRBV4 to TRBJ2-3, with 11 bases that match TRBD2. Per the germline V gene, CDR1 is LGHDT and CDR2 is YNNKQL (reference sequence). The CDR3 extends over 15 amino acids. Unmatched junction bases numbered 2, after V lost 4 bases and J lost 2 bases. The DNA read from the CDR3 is TGTGCCAGCAGCTTACTGGGGGGGCATGCAGAAACGCTGTAT. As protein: CASSLLGGHAETLY. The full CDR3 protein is CASSLLGGHAETLYF.

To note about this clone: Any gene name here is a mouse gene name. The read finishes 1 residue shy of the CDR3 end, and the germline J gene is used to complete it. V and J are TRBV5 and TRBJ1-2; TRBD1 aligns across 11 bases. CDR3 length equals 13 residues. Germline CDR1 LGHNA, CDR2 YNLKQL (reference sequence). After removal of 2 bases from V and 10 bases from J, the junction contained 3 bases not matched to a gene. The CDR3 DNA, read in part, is TGTGCCAGCAGCCAACCGGGACAGGGGGTCTACACC. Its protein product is CASSQPGQGVYT. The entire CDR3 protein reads CASSQPGQGVYTF.

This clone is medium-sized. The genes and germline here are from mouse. The CDR3 protein is CASSYSGNTLYF. The sequenced CDR3 bases are TGTGCTAGCAGTTATTCTGGAAATACGCTCTAT. This sequence joins TRBV29 and TRBJ1-3; D call uncertain. The missing CDR3 end, 1 residue past where the read stops, is filled in from the germline J gene. The germline CDR1 and CDR2 sequences are MSHET and SYDVDS. There are 12 residues in the CDR3. Trimming removed 4 bases at V and 0 bases at J, with 1 base between.

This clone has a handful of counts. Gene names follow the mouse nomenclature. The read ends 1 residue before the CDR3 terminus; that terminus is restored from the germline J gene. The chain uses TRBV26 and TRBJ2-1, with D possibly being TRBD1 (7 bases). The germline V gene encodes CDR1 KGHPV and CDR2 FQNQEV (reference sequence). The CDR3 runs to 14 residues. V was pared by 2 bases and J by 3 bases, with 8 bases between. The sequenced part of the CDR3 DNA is TGTGCCAGCAGTCTGAGGGGGCGCTATGCTGAGCAGTTC. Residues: CASSLRGRYAEQF. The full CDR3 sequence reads CASSLRGRYAEQFF.

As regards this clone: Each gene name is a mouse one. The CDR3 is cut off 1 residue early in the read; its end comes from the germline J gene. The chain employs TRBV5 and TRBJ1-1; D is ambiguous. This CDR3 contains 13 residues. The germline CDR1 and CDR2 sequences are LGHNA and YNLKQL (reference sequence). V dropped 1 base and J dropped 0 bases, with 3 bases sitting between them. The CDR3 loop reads CASSQGTNTEVFF. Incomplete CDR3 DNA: TGTGCCAGCAGCCAAGGAACAAACACAGAAGTCTTC.

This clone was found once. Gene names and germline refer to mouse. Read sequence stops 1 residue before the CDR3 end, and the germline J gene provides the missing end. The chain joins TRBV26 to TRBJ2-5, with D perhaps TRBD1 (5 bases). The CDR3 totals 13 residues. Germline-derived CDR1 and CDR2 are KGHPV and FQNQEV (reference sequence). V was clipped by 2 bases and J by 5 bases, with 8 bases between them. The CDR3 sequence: CASSLAGRDTQYF. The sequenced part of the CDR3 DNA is TGTGCCAGCAGTCTGGCAGGGAGAGACACCCAGTAC.

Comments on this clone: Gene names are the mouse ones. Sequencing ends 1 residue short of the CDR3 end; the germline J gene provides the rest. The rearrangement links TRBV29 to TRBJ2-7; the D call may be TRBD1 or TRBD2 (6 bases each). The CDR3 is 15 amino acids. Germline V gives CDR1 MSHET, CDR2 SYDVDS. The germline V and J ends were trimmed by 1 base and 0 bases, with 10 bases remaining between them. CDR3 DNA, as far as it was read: TGTGCTAGCAGTTTATTCGGGGGCAGCTCCTATGAACAGTAC. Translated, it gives CASSLFGGSSYEQY. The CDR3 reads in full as CASSLFGGSSYEQYF.

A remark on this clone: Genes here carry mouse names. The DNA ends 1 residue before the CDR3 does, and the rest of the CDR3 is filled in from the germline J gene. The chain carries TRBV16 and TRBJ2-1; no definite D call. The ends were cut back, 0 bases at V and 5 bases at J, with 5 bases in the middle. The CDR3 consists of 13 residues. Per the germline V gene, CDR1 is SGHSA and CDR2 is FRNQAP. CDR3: CASSLDVDAEQFF. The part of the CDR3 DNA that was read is TGTGCAAGCAGCTTAGATGTGGATGCTGAGCAGTTC. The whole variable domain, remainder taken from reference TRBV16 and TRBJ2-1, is NAGVIQTPRHKVTGKGQEATLWCEPISGHSAVFWYRQTIVQGLEFLTYFRNQAPIDDSGMPKERFSAQMPNQSHSTLKIQSTQPQDSAVYLCASSLDVDAEQFFGPGTRLTVL.

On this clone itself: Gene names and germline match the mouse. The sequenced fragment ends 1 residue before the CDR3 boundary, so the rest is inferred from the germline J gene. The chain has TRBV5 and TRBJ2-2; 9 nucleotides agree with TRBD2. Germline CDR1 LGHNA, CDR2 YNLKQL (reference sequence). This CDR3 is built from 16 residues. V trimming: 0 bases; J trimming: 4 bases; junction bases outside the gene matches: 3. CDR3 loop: CASSQDWGGATGQLYF. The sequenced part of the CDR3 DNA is TGTGCCAGCAGCCAAGATTGGGGGGGCGCCACCGGGCAGCTCTAC.

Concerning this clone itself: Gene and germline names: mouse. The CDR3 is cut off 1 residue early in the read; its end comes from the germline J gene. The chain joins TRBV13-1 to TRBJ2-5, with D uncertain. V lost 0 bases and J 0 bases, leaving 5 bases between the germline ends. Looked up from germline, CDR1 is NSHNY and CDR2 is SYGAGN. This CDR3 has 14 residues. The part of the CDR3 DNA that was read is TGTGCCAGCAGTGATGCTTTTAACCAAGACACCCAGTAC. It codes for CASSDAFNQDTQY. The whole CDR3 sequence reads CASSDAFNQDTQYF.

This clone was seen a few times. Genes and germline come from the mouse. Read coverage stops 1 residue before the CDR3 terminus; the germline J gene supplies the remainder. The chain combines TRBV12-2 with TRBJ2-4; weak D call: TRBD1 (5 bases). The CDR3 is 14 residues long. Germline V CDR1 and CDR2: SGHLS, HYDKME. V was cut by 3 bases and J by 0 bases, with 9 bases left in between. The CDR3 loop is CASSSGWSQNTLYF. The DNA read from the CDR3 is TGTGCCAGCTCTTCAGGGTGGAGTCAAAACACCTTGTAC.

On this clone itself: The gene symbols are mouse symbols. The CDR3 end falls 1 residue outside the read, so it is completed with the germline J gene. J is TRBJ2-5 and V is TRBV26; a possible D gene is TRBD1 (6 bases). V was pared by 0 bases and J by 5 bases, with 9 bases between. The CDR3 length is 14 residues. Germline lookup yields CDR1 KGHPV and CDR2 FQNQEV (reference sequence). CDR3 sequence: CASSLSNRADTQYF. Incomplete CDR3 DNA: TGTGCCAGCAGTCTGTCGAACAGGGCAGACACCCAGTAC.